This T cell receptor beta chain was obtained from a study of control samples from healthy donors and cancer patients. This clone was picked up one time. From germline, CDR1 is SEHNR and CDR2 FQNEAQ (reference sequence). V was clipped by 5 bases and J by 5 bases; unmatched bases: 16. This CDR3 is 17 amino acids long. Profiling relied on immunoSEQ multiplex PCR, and the TCRdb table lists in-frame clones only, not all of them. The sample carries about 120,000 clones, roughly 92% recorded once. The chain combines TRBV7-9 with TRBJ2-5, with 8 bases fitting TRBD2. This receptor was taken from a man in his late teens or twenties in good health. Input material: blood. CDR3 DNA: TGTGCCAGCAGCCCCCCGGGAAGCGGGGGCCACCGGGAGACCCAGTACTTC. The encoded protein is CASSPPGSGGHRETQYF.